This TCR beta chain stems from a study of vaccination effects on CD4 cells after COVID-19 (dated by TCRdb to 2022 to 2024). Notes on the research overall: Two doses of either the BNT162b2 or the mRNA-1273 mRNA SARS-CoV-2 vaccine were administered to participants. Pre-vaccine samples from two convalescent patients were drawn 16 days and one week before the first dose, 142 and 148 days after COVID-19 diagnosis. The study compared SARS-CoV-2 spike-specific CD4+ TCR repertoires before and after mRNA vaccination in COVID-19 convalescent patients and infection-naive vaccine recipients. A total of more than 8 COVID-19 convalescent patients and a few SARS-CoV-2-naive healthy vaccine recipients were included in the full study. The Oncomine TCR Beta short-read assay on an Illumina iSeq 100 was used to sequence cultures from other donors in the study. What the study reported, not specific to this receptor: Limitations of the study were the small number of convalescent patients and the absence of early post-infection timepoints. Clones induced by infection and clones induced by vaccination both contracted markedly at late timepoints after vaccination, which fits with T cell responses waning over time. Among convalescent patients, the spike-reactive repertoire after vaccination was made up mainly of new vaccine-induced clones that were largely distinct from the clones induced by infection.

Libraries came from the immunoSEQ multiplex PCR assay. DNA from the cultured and isolated CD4+ T cells underwent TCR beta CDR3 sequencing. Concerning the study's data processing: Non-productive TCR sequences were removed, reads were trimmed to the CDR3 region, and CDR3s of at least 7 amino acids were retained. The MANAFEST web app was used to pick out antigen-specific clonotypes by comparing their expansion in peptide wells with that in reference cultures. To count as positive, a clone had to show expansion at FDR<0.05 compared with the reference and with all other wells, an odds ratio above 5, and a frequency above 0.1% in two replicate wells. A clonotype was called cross-reactive if it was significantly expanded both in SARS-CoV-2 spike wells and in at least one common cold coronavirus spike condition. Levenshtein distance calculated with the stringdist R package was used to assess CDR3 similarity, and unrooted trees were constructed with ape in R 3.6.1. TCRdb limited this immuneACCESS table to in-frame rearrangements with V and J called. A share of clones is missing; checked studies link under half to unresolved V genes, and the rest is unexplained. For V, J and clone size, that table is used; D and trimming come from the DNA. This sample is represented by about 25,000 clones; approximately 76% of them were singletons. The leading ten clones occupy 15% to 20% of the sample.

Concerning this clone: Its binding antigen is unknown. Base qualities are not at hand, and no much larger clone is one base apart.

From cysteine to phenylalanine, the CDR3 is 14 amino acids long. Of all the DNA, just the CDR3 is kept, 42 bases in frame from base 1. CDR1 and CDR2, per the germline V gene (reference sequence), are SEHNR and FQNEAQ. The trim is 4 bases for V and 8 bases for J, with a gap of 17 bases between the germline ends. In the ViraFEST assay, PBMC were stimulated with viral peptide pools, and TCR sequencing was then used to find antigen-specific CD4+ T cell clonotypes based on their expansion. After approximately eleven days of culture, CD4+ T cells were isolated with the EasySep CD4+ T cell isolation kit. Convalescent patients had PCR-confirmed SARS-CoV-2 infection between March and December 2020, before Alpha, Beta and Delta variants emerged in the United States. Fewer than 2.5 million PBMC per well were cultured in IMDM with around 5% human AB serum, roughly 11 IU/ml IL-2 and gentamicin, plus 10 ug/ml peptides. Half of the culture medium was replaced with fresh IL-2-containing medium on days 3 and 7. Each peptide stimulation condition was cultured in triplicate wells unless otherwise noted. Using Ficoll-Paque Plus gradient centrifugation, PBMC were separated from whole blood and then either used fresh or cryopreserved at -140C. The overlapping peptide pools covered the spike proteins of SARS-CoV-2 as well as those of the common cold coronaviruses HCoV-NL63, HCoV-OC43 and HCoV-229E. The QIAamp micro DNA kit was used to extract genomic DNA from the cultured CD4+ T cells.

The sequencing used CD4+ T cells from PBMCs cultured with SARS-CoV-2 spike peptides, collected before COVID-19 vaccination. Reading the label with the study, this specimen's cell subset or site is: SARS-CoV-2 spike overlapping peptide pool stimulation. Rearrangement joined TRBV7-9 to TRBJ1-2; the D region possibly corresponds to TRBD1 (5 bases align). This clonotype was obtained from a human donor who had a prior SARS-CoV-2 infection. The CDR3 corresponds to CASSSFQEGEGYTF. The DNA is TGTGCCAGCAGCTCGTTCCAGGAAGGGGAGGGCTACACCTTC.